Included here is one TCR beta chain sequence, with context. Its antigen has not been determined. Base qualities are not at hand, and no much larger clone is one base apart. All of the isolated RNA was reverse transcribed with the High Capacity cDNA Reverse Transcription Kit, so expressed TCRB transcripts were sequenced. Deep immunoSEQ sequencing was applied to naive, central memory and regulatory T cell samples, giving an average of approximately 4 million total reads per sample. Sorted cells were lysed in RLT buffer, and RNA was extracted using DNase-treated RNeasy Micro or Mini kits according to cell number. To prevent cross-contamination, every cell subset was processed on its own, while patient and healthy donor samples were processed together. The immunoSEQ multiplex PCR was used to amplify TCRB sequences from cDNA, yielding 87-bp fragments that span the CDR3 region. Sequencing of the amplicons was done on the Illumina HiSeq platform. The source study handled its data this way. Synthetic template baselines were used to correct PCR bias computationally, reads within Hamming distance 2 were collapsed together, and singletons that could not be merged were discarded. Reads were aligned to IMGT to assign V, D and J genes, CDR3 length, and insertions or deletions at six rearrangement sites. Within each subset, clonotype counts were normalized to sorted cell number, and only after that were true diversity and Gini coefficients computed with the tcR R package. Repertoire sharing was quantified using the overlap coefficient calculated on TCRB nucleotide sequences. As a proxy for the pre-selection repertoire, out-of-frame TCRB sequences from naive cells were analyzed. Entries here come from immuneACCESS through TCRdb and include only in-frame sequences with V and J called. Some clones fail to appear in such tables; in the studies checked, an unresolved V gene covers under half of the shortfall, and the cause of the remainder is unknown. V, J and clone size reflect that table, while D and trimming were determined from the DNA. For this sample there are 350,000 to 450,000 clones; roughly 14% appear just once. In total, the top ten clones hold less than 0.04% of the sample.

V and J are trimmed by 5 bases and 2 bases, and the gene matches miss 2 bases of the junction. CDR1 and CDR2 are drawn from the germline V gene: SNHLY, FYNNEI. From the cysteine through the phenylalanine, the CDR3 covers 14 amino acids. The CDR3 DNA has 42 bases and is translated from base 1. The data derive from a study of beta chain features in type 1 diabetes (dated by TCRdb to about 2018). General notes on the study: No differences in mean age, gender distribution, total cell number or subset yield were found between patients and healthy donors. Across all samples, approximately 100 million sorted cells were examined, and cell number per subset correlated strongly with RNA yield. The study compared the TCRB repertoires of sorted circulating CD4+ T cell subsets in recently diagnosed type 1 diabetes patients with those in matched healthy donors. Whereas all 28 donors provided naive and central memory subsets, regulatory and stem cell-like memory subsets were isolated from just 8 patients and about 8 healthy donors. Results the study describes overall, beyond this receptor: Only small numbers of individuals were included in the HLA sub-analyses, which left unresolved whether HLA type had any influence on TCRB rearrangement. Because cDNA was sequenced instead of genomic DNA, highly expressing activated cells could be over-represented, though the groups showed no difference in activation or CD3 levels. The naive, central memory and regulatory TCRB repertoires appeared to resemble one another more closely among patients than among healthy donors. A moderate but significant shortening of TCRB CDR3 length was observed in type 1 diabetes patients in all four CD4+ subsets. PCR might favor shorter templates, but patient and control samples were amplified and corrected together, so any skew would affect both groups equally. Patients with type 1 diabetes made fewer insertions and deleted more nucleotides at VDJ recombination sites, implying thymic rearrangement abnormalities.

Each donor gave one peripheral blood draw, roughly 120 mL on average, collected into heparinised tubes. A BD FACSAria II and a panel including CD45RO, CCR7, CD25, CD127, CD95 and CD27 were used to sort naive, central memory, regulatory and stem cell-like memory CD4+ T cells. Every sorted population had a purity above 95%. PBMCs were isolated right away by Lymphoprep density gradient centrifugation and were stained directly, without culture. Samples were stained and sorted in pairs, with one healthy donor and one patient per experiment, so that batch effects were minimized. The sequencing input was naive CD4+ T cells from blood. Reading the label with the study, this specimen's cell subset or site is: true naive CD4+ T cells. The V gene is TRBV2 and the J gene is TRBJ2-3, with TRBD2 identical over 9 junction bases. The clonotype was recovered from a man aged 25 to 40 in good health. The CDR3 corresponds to CASSRLAATDTQYF. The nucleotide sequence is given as TGTGCCAGCAGTCGACTAGCGGCCACAGATACGCAGTATTTT.